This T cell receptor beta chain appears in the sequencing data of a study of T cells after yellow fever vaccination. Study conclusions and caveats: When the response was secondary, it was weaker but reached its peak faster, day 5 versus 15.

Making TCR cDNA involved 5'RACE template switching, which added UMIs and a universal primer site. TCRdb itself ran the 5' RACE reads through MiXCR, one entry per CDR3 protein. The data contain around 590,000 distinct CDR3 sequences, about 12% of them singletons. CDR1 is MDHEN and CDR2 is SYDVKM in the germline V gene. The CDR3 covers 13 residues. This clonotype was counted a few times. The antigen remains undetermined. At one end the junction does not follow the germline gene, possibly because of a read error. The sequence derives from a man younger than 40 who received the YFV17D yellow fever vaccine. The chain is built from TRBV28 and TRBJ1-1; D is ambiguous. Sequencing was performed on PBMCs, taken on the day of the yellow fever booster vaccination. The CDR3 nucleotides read TGTGCCATCAGTTTGTCGGGGAGCACTGAAGCTTTCTTT. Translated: CAISLSGSTEAFF.